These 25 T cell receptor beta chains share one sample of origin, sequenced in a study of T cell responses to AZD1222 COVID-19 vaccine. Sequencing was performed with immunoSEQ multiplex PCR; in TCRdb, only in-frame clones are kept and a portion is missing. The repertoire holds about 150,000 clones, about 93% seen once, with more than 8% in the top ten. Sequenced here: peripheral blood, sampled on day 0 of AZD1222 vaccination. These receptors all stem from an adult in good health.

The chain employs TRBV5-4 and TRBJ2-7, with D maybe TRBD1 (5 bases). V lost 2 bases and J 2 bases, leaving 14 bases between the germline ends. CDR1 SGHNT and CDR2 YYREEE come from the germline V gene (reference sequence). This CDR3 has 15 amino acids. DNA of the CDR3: TGTGCCAGCAGCTTTGATCAGGGAATAACCTACGAGCAGTACTTC. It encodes CASSFDQGITYEQYF.

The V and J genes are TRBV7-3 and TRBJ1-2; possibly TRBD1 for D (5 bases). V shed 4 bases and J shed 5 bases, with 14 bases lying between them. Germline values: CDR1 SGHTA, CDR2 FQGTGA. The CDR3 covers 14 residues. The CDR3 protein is CASSSDPWGYGYTF. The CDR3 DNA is TGTGCCAGCAGCTCGGACCCATGGGGGTATGGCTACACCTTC.

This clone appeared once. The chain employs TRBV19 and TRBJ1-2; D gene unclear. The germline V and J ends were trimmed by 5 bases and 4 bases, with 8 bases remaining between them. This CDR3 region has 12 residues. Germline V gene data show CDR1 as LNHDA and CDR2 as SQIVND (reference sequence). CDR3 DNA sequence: TGTGCCAGTAGTCATTGGATCTATGGCTACACCTTC. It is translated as CASSHWIYGYTF.

CDR3 region: CASSIDRGGGHFNEQFF. CDR3 nucleotides: TGTGCCAGTAGTATAGATCGGGGCGGGGGCCACTTCAATGAGCAGTTCTTC. The chain recombines TRBV19 with TRBJ2-1; tentative D call: TRBD2 (7 bases). The CDR3 length is 17 residues. CDR1 LNHDA and CDR2 SQIVND come from the germline V gene (reference sequence). The V end was cut by 0 bases, the J end by 6 bases, with 18 bases between.

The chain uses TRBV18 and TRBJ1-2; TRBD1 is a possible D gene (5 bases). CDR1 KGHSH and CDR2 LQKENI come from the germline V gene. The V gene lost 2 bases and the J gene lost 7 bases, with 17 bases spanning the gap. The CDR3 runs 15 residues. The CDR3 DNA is TGTGCCAGCTCACCAAGTGAGTCGGGGCATGGTGGCTACACCTTC. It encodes CASSPSESGHGGYTF.

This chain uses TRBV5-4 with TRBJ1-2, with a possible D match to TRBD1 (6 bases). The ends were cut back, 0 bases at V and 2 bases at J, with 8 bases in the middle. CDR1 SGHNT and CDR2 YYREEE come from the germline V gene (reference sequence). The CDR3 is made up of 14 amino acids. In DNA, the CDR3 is TGTGCCAGCAGCTTGGCCGACAGGAACTATGGCTACACCTTC. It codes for CASSLADRNYGYTF.

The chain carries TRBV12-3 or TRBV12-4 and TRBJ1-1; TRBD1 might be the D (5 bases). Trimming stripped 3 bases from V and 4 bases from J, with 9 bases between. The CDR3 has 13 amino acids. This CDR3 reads CASSLLRATEAFF. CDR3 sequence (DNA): TGTGCCAGCAGTTTGCTCAGGGCCACTGAAGCTTTCTTT.

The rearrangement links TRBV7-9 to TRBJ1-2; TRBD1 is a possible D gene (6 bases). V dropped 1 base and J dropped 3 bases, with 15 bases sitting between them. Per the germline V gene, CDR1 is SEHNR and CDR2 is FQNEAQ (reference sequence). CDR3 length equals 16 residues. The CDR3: CASSLVGQGIDYGYTF. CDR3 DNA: TGTGCCAGCAGCTTAGTTGGTCAGGGGATCGACTATGGCTACACCTTC.

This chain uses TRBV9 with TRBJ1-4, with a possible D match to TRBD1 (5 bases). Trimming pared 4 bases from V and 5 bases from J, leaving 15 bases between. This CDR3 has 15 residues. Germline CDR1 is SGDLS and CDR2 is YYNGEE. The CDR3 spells CASSLGVAYNEKLFF. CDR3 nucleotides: TGTGCCAGCAGCTTAGGGGTGGCGTACAATGAAAAACTGTTTTTT.

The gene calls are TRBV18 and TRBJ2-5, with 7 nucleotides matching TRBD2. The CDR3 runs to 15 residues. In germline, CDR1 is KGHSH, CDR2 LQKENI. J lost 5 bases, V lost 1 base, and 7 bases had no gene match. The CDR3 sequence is CASSPRSGADETQYF. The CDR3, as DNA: TGTGCCAGCTCACCACGGAGCGGGGCGGATGAGACCCAGTACTTC.

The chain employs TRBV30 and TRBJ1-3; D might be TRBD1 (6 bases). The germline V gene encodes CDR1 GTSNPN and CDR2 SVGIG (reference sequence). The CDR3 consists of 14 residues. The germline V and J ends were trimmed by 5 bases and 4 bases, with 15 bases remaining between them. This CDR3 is CAWEDRSTGNTIYF. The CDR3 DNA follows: TGTGCCTGGGAAGACAGGTCCACGGGAAACACCATATATTTT.

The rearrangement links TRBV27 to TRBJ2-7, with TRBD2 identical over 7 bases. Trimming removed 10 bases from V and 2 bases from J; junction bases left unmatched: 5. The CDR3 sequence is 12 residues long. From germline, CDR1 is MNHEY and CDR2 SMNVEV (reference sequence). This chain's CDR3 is CATQRGPYEQYF. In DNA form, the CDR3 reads TGTGCCACCCAGCGGGGTCCCTACGAGCAGTACTTC.

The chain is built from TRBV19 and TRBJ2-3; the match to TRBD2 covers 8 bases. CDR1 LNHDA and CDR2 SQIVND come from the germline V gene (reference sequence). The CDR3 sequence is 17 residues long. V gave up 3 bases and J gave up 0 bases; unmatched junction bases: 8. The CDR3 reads CASSMVTGGLSTDTQYF. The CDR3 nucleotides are TGTGCCAGTAGTATGGTAACGGGGGGGTTAAGCACAGATACGCAGTATTTT. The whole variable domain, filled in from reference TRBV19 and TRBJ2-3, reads DGGITQSPKYLFRKEGQNVTLSCEQNLNHDAMYWYRQDPGQGLRLIYYSQIVNDFQKGDIAEGYSVSREKKESFPLTVTSAQKNPTAFYLCASSMVTGGLSTDTQYFGPGTRLTVL.

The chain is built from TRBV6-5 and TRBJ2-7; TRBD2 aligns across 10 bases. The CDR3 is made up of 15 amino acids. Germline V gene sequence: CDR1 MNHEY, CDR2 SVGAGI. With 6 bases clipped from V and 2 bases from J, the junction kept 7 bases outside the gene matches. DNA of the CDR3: TGTGCCAGCAGGCCCGGACTAGCGGTCACCTACGAGCAGTACTTC. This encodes CASRPGLAVTYEQYF.

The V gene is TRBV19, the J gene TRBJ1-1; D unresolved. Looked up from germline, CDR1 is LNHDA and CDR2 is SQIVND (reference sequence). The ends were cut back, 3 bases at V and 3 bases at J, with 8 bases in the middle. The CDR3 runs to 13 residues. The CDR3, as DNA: TGTGCCAGTAGTATTTCGGTGGACACTGAAGCTTTCTTT. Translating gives CASSISVDTEAFF.

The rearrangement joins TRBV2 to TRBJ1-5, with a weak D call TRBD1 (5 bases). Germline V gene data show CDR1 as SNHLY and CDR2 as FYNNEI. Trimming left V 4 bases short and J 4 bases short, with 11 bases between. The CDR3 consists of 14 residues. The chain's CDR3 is CASSGQIQNQPQHF. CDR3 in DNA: TGTGCCAGCAGTGGACAGATTCAAAATCAGCCCCAGCATTTT.

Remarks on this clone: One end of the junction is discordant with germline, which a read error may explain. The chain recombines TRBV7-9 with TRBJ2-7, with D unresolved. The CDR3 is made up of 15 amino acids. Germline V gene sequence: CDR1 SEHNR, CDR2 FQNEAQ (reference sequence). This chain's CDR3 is CASSSAVGASHEQYF. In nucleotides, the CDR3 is TGTGCCAGCAGCAGCGCGGTCGGAGCCTCCCACGAGCAGTACTTC. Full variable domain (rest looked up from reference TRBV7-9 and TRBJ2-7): DTGVSQNPRHKITKRGQNVTFRCDPISEHNRLYWYRQTLGQGPEFLTYFQNEAQLEKSRLLSDRFSAERPKGSFSTLEIQRTEQGDSAMYLCASSSAVGASHEQYFGPGTRLTVT.

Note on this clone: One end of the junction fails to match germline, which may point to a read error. The DNA for the CDR3 is TGTGCCGGCAGTTTATGGCCAGCTGGCTACACCTTC. This gives the protein CAGSLWPAGYTF. This chain joins TRBV12-3 or TRBV12-4 and TRBJ1-2; D unclear. The CDR3 runs 12 residues.

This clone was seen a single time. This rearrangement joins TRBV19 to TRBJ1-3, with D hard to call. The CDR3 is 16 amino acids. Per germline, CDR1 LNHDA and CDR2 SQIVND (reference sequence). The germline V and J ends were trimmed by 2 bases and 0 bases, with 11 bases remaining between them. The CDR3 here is CASSILRGISGNTIYF. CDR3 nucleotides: TGTGCCAGTAGTATATTACGCGGCATCTCTGGAAACACCATATATTTT.

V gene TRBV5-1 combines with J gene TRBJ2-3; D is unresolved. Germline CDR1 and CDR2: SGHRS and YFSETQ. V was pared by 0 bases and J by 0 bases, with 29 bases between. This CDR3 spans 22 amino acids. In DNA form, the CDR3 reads TGCGCCAGCAGCTTGGTGTTGTTTTGGCAGGCGACCGACGACCATAGCACAGATACGCAGTATTTT. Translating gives CASSLVLFWQATDDHSTDTQYF.

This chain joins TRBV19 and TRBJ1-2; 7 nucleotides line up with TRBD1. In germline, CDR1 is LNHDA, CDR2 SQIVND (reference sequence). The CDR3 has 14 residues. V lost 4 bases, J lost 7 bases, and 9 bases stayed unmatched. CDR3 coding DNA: TGTGCCAGTAGTACGATCACAGGGGAGGCTGGCTACACCTTC. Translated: CASSTITGEAGYTF.

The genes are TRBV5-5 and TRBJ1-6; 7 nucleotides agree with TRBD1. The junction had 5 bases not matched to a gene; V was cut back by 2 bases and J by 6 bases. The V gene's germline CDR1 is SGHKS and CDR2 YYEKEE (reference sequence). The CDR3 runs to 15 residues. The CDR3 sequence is CASSFSGGANSPLHF. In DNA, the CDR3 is TGTGCCAGCAGCTTCTCAGGGGGTGCTAATTCACCCCTCCACTTT.

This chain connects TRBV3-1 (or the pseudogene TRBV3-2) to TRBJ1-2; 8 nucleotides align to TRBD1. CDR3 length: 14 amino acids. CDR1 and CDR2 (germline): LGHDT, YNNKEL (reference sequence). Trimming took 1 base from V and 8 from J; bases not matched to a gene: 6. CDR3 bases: TGTGCCAGCAGCCAAGTCGGACAGGGACAGGGCTACACCTTC. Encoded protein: CASSQVGQGQGYTF.

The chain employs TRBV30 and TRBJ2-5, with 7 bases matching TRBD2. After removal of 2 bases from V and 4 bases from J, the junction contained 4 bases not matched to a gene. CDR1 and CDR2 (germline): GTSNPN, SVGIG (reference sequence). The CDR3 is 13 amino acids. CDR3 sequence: CAWSRGGAETQYF. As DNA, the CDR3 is TGTGCCTGGAGTCGGGGAGGGGCAGAGACCCAGTACTTC.

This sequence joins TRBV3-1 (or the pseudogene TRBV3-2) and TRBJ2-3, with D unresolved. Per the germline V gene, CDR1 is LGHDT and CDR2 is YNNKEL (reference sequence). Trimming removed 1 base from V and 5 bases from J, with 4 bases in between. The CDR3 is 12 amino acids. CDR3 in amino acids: CASSQGGDTQYF. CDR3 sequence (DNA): TGTGCCAGCAGCCAAGGGGGAGATACGCAGTATTTT.